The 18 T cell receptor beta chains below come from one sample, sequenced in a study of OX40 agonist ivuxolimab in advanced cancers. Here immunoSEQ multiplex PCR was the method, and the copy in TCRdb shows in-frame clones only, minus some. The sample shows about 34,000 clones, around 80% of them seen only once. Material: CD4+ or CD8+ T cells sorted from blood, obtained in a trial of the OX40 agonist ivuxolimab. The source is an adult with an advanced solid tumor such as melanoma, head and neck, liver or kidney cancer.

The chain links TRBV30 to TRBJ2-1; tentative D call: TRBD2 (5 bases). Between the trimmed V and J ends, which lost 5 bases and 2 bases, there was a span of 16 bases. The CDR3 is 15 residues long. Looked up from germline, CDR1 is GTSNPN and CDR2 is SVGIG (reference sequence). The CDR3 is CAWVKDYLPYNEQFF. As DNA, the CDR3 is TGTGCCTGGGTAAAAGACTATCTTCCCTACAATGAGCAGTTCTTC.

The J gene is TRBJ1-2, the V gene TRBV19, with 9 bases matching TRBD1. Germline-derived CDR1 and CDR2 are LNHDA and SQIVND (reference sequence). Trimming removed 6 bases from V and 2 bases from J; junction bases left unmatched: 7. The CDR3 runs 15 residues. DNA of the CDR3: TGTGCCAGTAGCTTTGACAGGGGGAGCAACTATGGCTACACCTTC. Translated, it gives CASSFDRGSNYGYTF.

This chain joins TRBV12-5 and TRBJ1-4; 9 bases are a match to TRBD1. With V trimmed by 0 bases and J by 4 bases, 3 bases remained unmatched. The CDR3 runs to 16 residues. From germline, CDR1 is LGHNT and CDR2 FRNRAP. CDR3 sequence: CASGLVPGQGNEKLFF. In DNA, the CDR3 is TGTGCTAGTGGTTTGGTACCGGGACAGGGTAATGAAAAACTGTTTTTT. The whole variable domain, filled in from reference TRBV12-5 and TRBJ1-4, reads DARVTQTPRHKVTEMGQEVTMRCQPILGHNTVFWYRQTMMQGLELLAYFRNRAPLDDSGMPKDRFSAEMPDATLATLKIQPSEPRDSAVYFCASGLVPGQGNEKLFFGSGTQLSVL.

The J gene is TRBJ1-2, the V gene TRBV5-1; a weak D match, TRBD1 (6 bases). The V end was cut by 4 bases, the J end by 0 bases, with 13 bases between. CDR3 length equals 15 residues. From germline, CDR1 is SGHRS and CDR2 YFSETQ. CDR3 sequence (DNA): TGCGCCAGCAGCCCCGATGGGACAACTAACTATGGCTACACCTTC. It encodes CASSPDGTTNYGYTF.

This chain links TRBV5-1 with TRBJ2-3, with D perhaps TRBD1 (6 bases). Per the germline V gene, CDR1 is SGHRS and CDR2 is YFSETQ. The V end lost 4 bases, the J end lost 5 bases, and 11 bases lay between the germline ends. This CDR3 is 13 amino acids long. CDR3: CASSPGRGDTQYF. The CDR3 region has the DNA TGCGCCAGCAGCCCCGGCAGGGGAGATACGCAGTATTTT. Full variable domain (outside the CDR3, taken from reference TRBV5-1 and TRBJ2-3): KAGVTQTPRYLIKTRGQQVTLSCSPISGHRSVSWYQQTPGQGLQFLFEYFSETQRNKGNFPGRFSGRQFSNSRSEMNVSTLELGDSALYLCASSPGRGDTQYFGPGTRLTVL.

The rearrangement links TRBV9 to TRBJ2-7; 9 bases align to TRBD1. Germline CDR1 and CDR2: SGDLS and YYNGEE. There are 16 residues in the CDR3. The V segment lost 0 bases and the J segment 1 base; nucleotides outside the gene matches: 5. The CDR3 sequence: CASSVAGTGISYEQYF. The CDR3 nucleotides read TGTGCCAGCAGCGTAGCAGGGACAGGGATTTCCTACGAGCAGTACTTC.

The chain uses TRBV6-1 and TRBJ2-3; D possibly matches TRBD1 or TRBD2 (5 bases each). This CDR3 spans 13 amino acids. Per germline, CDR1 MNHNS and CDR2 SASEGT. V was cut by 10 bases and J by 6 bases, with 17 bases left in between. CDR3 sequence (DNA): TGTGCCATCTCCAGGGACCAGCAGGATACGCAGTATTTT. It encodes CAISRDQQDTQYF.

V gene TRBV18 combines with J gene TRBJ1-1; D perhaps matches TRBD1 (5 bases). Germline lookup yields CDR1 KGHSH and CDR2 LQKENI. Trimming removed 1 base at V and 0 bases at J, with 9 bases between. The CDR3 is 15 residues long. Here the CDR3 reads CASSPQTGMNTEAFF. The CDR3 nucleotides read TGTGCCAGCTCACCACAAACAGGTATGAACACTGAAGCTTTCTTT.

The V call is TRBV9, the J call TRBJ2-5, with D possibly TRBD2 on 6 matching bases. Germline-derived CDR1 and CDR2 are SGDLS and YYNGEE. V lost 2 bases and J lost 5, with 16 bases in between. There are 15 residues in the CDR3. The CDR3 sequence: CASSVGAGGGETQYF. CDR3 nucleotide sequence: TGTGCCAGCAGCGTGGGAGCGGGCGGAGGGGAGACCCAGTACTTC. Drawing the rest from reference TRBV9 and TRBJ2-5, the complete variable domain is DSGVTQTPKHLITATGQRVTLRCSPRSGDLSVYWYQQSLDQGLQFLIQYYNGEERAKGNILERFSAQQFPDLHSELNLSSLELGDSALYFCASSVGAGGGETQYFGPGTRLLVL.

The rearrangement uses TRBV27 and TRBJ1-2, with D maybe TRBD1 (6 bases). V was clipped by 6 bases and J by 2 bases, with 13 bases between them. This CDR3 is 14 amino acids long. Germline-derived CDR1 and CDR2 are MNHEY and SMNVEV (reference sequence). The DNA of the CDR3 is TGTGCCAGCAGGCTCTCAGGGGCGAACTATGGCTACACCTTC. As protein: CASRLSGANYGYTF.

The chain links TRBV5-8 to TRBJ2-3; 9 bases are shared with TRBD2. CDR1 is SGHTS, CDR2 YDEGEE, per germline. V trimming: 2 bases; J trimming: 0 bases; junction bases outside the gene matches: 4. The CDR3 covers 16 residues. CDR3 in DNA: TGTGCCAGCAGCTTTTTAGCGGGGGTTAGCACAGATACGCAGTATTTT. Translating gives CASSFLAGVSTDTQYF.

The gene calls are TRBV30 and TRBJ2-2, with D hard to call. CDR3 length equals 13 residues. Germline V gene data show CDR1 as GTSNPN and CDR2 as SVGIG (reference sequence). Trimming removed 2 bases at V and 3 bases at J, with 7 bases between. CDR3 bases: TGTGCCTGGAGTCATTCCGACACCGGGGAGCTGTTTTTT. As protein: CAWSHSDTGELFF.

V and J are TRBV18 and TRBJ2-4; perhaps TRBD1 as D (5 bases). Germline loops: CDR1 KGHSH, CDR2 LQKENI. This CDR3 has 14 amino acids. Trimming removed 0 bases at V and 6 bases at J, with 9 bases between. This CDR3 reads CASSPPQGLNIQYF. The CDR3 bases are TGTGCCAGCTCACCACCGCAGGGATTAAACATTCAGTACTTC.

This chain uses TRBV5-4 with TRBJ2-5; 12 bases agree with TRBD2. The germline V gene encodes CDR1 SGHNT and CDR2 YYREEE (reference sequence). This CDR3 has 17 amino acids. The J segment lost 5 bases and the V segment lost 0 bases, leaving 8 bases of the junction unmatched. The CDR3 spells CASSLGPSGGAGETQYF. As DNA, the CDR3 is TGTGCCAGCAGCTTGGGTCCTAGCGGGGGGGCCGGTGAGACCCAGTACTTC.

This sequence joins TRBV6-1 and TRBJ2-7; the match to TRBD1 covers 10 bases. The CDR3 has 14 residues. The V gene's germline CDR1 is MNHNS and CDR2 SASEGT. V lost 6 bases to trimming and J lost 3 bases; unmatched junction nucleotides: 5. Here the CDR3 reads CASRGTGESYEQYF. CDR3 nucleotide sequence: TGTGCCAGCAGGGGGACAGGGGAAAGCTACGAGCAGTACTTC.

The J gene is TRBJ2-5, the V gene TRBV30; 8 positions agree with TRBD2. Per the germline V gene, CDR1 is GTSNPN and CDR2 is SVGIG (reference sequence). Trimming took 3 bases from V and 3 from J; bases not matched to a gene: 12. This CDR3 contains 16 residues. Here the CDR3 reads CAWSATPGGGKETQYF. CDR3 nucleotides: TGTGCCTGGAGCGCTACTCCCGGCGGGGGGAAAGAGACCCAGTACTTC.

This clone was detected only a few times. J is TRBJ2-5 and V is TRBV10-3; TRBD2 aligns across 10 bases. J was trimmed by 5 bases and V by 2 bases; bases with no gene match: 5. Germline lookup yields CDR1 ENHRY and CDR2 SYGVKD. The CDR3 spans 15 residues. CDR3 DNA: TGTGCCATCAGTGAGGCTAGCGGGGGCTCTGAGACCCAGTACTTC. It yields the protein CAISEASGGSETQYF.

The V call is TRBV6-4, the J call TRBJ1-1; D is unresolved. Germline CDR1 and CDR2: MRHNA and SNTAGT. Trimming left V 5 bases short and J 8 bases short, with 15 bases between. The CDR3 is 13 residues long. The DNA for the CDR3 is TGTGCCAGCAGTCGACCCCTGACCCTCGAAGCTTTCTTT. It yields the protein CASSRPLTLEAFF.